Shown below are 8 T cell receptor beta chains from a single sample sequenced in a study of cytomegalovirus exposure and HLA in healthy donors. This PCR relied on a set of 60 Vbeta primers and 13 Jbeta primers. TCRdb's copy holds only in-frame clones and misses some; the assay was immunoSEQ multiplex PCR. The repertoire holds about 200,000 clones, with 75% to 85% as singletons. Sequenced sample: PBMCs. The receptors were gathered from a woman between 50 and 59 years old in good health and CMV-seronegative.

The rearrangement uses TRBV7-2 and TRBJ2-7, with TRBD1 identical over 11 bases. The CDR3 covers 16 residues. Germline V gene lookup returns CDR1 SGHTA and CDR2 FQGNSA. With V trimmed by 4 bases and J by 5 bases, 10 bases remained unmatched. This chain's CDR3 is CASSSNPGQGENEQYF. The CDR3 region has the DNA TGTGCCAGCAGCTCCAATCCGGGACAGGGGGAGAACGAGCAGTACTTC. The complete variable domain, with remaining parts taken from reference TRBV7-2 and TRBJ2-7, reads GAGVSQSPSNKVTEKGKDVELRCDPISGHTALYWYRQSLGQGLEFLIYFQGNSAPDKSGLPSDRFSAERTGGSVSTLTIQRTQQEDSAVYLCASSSNPGQGENEQYFGPGTRLTVT.

The rearrangement links TRBV30 to TRBJ1-5, with TRBD1 matching over 7 bases. The V segment lost 3 bases and the J segment 4 bases; nucleotides outside the gene matches: 3. Germline CDR1 and CDR2: GTSNPN and SVGIG (reference sequence). The CDR3 sequence is 13 residues long. CDR3 region: CAWRGQTNQPQHF. The CDR3 nucleotides read TGTGCCTGGAGGGGACAGACTAATCAGCCCCAGCATTTT.

V usage is TRBV5-1 and J usage is TRBJ2-7, with a tentative D call TRBD2 (5 bases). The CDR3 consists of 15 residues. Between the trimmed V and J ends, which lost 0 bases and 3 bases, there was a span of 13 bases. CDR1 and CDR2 from the germline V gene are SGHRS and YFSETQ. DNA of the CDR3: TGCGCCAGCAGCTTGGCGGCCGGGGAATACTACGAGCAGTACTTC. The encoded protein is CASSLAAGEYYEQYF.

The chain combines TRBV6-6 with TRBJ2-1, with 8 bases aligning to TRBD2. This CDR3 comprises 14 residues. CDR1 is MNHNY, CDR2 SVGAGI, per germline (reference sequence). V shed 2 bases and J 10 bases; nucleotides not matched to a gene: 7. This CDR3 is CASSYTGGPREQFF. The CDR3 DNA is TGTGCCAGCAGTTACACGGGAGGGCCTCGGGAGCAGTTCTTC.

The CDR3 sequence is CASSFRSGSGGTGELFF. The CDR3 DNA reads TGTGCCAGCAGCTTCCGAAGTGGTAGCGGGGGCACCGGGGAGCTGTTTTTT. This chain links TRBV11-3 with TRBJ2-2; 9 bases fit TRBD2. J was trimmed by 4 bases and V by 3 bases; bases with no gene match: 9. This CDR3 is built from 17 residues. Germline V gene data show CDR1 as SGHNT and CDR2 as YENEEA.

This clone was seen once. J is TRBJ1-3 and V is TRBV28, with D possibly TRBD1 on 5 matching bases. V was shortened by 3 bases and J by 0 bases, with 27 bases between the two germline ends. Germline CDR1 MDHEN, CDR2 SYDVKM. CDR3 length: 21 residues. The CDR3 loop reads CASSFTIAANHRPYSGNTIYF. The DNA of the CDR3 is TGTGCCAGCAGTTTTACAATTGCTGCGAATCACAGGCCATACTCTGGAAACACCATATATTTT.

The chain carries TRBV28 and TRBJ1-1; weak D call: TRBD1 (5 bases). Germline CDR1 MDHEN, CDR2 SYDVKM. CDR3 length: 14 residues. The ends were cut back, 2 bases at V and 1 base at J, with 8 bases in the middle. In nucleotides, the CDR3 is TGTGCCAGCAGTTTACACAGGAAGAACACTGAAGCTTTCTTT. Amino acid sequence: CASSLHRKNTEAFF.

This chain joins TRBV4-1 and TRBJ2-1; 9 nucleotides match TRBD1. The trim removed 1 base at V and 5 bases at J, leaving 3 bases unmatched. This CDR3 contains 15 residues. Germline V gene sequence: CDR1 MGHRA, CDR2 YSYEKL. CDR3 residues: CASSQAGTGNNEQFF. CDR3 DNA sequence: TGCGCCAGCAGCCAAGCCGGGACAGGGAACAATGAGCAGTTCTTC.